This T cell receptor (beta chain) was retrieved from a study of OX40 agonist ivuxolimab in advanced cancers. Study-wide background: In this trial design, patients received ivuxolimab intravenously at 0.01 to 10 mg/kg every 2 weeks. Patients assigned to dose escalation were diagnosed with hepatocellular carcinoma, melanoma, renal cell or head and neck cancer. A history of anti-PD-1, anti-PD-L1 or anti-CTLA-4 therapy was acceptable, and 40% to 45% had some.

This clone was detected only once. Produced via immunoSEQ multiplex PCR; TCRdb's table is partial and in-frame only. This table holds about 36,000 clones, approximately 79% found once. In germline, CDR1 is SGHDT, CDR2 YYEEEE. The V gene end was trimmed by 4 bases and the J gene end by 6 bases; junction bases not matched to a gene: 5. The CDR3 is made up of 14 amino acids. The sequence derives from an adult with an advanced solid tumor such as melanoma, head and neck, liver or kidney cancer. This sample comprised CD4+ or CD8+ T cells sorted from blood, obtained in a trial of the OX40 agonist ivuxolimab. The V and J genes are TRBV5-6 and TRBJ2-3; 10 bases fit TRBD1. In DNA form, the CDR3 reads TGTGCCAGCAGCGTGGGGACAGGGGCTGATACGCAGTATTTT. Protein sequence: CASSVGTGADTQYF.